The source of this T cell receptor beta chain is a study of cytomegalovirus exposure and HLA in healthy donors. Study-wide points: Later analysis indicated greater clonal expansion among HLA-associated TCR beta chains than among equally common other chains. Later analysis identified over 15,000 TCR beta sequences associated with HLA alleles, using a false discovery rate threshold of 0.05.

CDR1 is WSHSY and CDR2 is SAAADI in the germline V gene. The CDR3 length is 16 residues. V gave up 4 bases and J gave up 9 bases; unmatched junction bases: 8. To note about this clone: What it binds is not known.

60 Vbeta and 13 Jbeta primers were used in PCR. Repertoires were generated with immunoSEQ multiplex PCR, while TCRdb's copy carries only in-frame clones and drops some. The sample yields about 150,000 clones, roughly 80% seen once. The source of this sequence is a woman between 40 and 55 years old in good health and CMV-seronegative. This sequence joins TRBV10-2 and TRBJ2-1; 14 nucleotides match TRBD2. The sequenced sample consisted of PBMCs. CDR3 residues: CASSGRLAGGPGEQFF. CDR3 sequence (DNA): TGCGCCAGCAGTGGAAGACTAGCGGGAGGGCCGGGTGAGCAGTTCTTC.